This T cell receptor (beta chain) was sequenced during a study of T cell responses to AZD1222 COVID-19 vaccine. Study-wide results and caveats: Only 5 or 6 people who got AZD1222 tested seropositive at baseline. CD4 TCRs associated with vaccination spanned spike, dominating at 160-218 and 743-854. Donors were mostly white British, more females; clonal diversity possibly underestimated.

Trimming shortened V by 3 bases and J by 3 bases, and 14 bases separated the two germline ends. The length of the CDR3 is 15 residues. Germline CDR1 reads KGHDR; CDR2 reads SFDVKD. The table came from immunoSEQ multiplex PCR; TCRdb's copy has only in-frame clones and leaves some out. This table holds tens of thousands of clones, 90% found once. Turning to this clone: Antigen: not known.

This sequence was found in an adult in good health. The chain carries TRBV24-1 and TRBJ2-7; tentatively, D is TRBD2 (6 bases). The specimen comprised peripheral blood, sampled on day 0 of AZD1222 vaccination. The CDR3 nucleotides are TGTGCCACCAGTGATATGCGGGGAGGTAACTACGAGCAGTACTTC. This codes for CATSDMRGGNYEQYF.